This T cell receptor (beta chain) was sequenced during a study of shared clonotypes between healthy human individuals. Assay: immunoSEQ multiplex PCR; the TCRdb copy retains only in-frame clones and omits some. Here the sample spans around 690,000 clones, about 90% being singletons. The CDR3 runs 13 residues. Germline V gives CDR1 SQVTM, CDR2 ANQGSEA. V was clipped by 4 bases and J by 5 bases, with 15 bases between them. This clone was counted once. This clonotype was sampled from a man aged 18 to 30 in good health. Some clones in this sample may be carry-over from other donors' samples. The sample comprised memory CD8+ T cells from PBMCs. Subset defined: CD45RO+ cells pooled with CCR7-negative TemRA cells. The chain uses TRBV29-1 and TRBJ2-7; D ambiguous. CDR3 DNA sequence: TGCAGCGTTGTAGCAGCGCTGTTAAACGAGCAGTACTTC. Translated, it gives CSVVAALLNEQYF.